This T cell receptor (beta chain) was profiled in a study of blood T cells in healthy people across ages. In germline, CDR1 is SQVTM, CDR2 ANQGSEA. Trimming removed 3 bases from V and 5 bases from J; junction bases left unmatched: 9. The CDR3 sequence is 14 residues long. Overall study results and limits: Age advanced and TCR beta diversity per million T cells fell, roughly linearly.

This clonotype was observed a handful of times. Its target is unknown. The authors ran a second PCR of about 6 to 11 cycles using a sample-barcoded 5' primer and a J-beta primer mix. TCRdb used MiXCR to reprocess the 5' RACE reads, holding one entry per CDR3 protein. The table lists more than 900,000 distinct CDR3 sequences, roughly 24% of them singletons, with less than 0.75% in the top ten. This sample was also put to use in a study of T cells of mothers and their children.

The receptor was derived from a girl aged 2 to 9 in good health. The chain joins TRBV29-1 to TRBJ2-5, with 7 bases fitting TRBD2. Sequencing was performed on blood. CDR3 sequence: CSVDEAGVYETQYF. The CDR3, as DNA: TGCAGCGTTGATGAGGCGGGAGTATACGAGACCCAGTACTTC.